The 7 T cell receptor beta chains in this list originate from one sample, sequenced in a study of CD4+ T cells in melanoma. The table came from immunoSEQ multiplex PCR; TCRdb's copy has only in-frame clones and leaves some out. The table includes 15,000 to 20,000 clones, 81% detected once. What was sequenced was cells from a culture (not recorded whether cultured in vitro). Receptors originate from a human donor with melanoma.

The genes are TRBV7-3 and TRBJ2-3; D might be TRBD1 or TRBD2, each matching 7 bases. V dropped 2 bases and J dropped 5 bases, with 14 bases sitting between them. Germline loops: CDR1 SGHTA, CDR2 FQGTGA. The CDR3 extends over 15 amino acids. The CDR3 spells CASSLSPGGGDTQYF. CDR3 nucleotide sequence: TGTGCCAGCAGCTTATCGCCAGGGGGGGGAGATACGCAGTATTTT.

This rearrangement joins TRBV30 to TRBJ1-1; D not resolved. The CDR3 has 14 residues. With 5 bases removed from V and 4 bases from J, the gap between germline ends came to 17 bases. The V gene's germline CDR1 is GTSNPN and CDR2 SVGIG (reference sequence). CDR3 sequence (DNA): TGTGCCTGGGACCATACAAATTCCCGCACTGAAGCTTTCTTT. Its translation: CAWDHTNSRTEAFF. Supplemented by reference TRBV30 and TRBJ1-1, the full variable domain reads SQTIHQWPATLVQPVGSPLSLECTVEGTSNPNLYWYRQAAGRGLQLLFYSVGIGQISSEVPQNLSASRPQDRQFILSSKKLLLSDSGFYLCAWDHTNSRTEAFFGQGTRLTVV.

This chain uses TRBV7-6 with TRBJ1-6, with D unresolved. CDR1 is SGHVS and CDR2 is FNYEAQ in the germline V gene. V was shortened by 5 bases and J by 7 bases, with 9 bases between the two germline ends. The CDR3 spans 13 residues. This CDR3 is CASSPRPNSPLHF. CDR3 DNA: TGTGCCAGCAGCCCCCGACCAAATTCACCCCTCCACTTT.

The chain carries TRBV10-3 and TRBJ2-7, with D perhaps matching TRBD1 (6 bases). Germline assignment: CDR1 ENHRY and CDR2 SYGVKD. With 7 bases removed from V and 3 bases from J, the gap between germline ends came to 13 bases. CDR3 length: 13 residues. CDR3 nucleotides: TGTGCCATCAAGGCAGGGGTTATCTACGAGCAGTACTTC. Translating it yields CAIKAGVIYEQYF.

The chain employs TRBV5-1 and TRBJ2-7; 10 nucleotides match TRBD2. CDR1 and CDR2 (germline): SGHRS, YFSETQ. V lost 1 base, J lost 2 bases, and 3 bases stayed unmatched. The length of the CDR3 is 15 residues. The CDR3, as DNA: TGCGCCAGCAGCTTGAGGACTAGCGGTCCCTACGAGCAGTACTTC. Its protein product is CASSLRTSGPYEQYF.

V usage is TRBV6-5 and J usage is TRBJ2-2; D remains unclear. V dropped 2 bases and J dropped 1 base, with 5 bases sitting between them. Germline V CDR1 and CDR2: MNHEY, SVGAGI. The length of the CDR3 is 14 residues. CDR3 region: CASSYGRNTGELFF. The DNA of the CDR3 is TGTGCCAGCAGTTACGGACGGAACACCGGGGAGCTGTTTTTT.

This clone has more than one count but fewer than ten. The chain employs TRBV30 and TRBJ2-2, with D possibly being TRBD1 (6 bases). The CDR3 extends over 15 amino acids. The V end was cut by 0 bases, the J end by 3 bases, with 11 bases between. Per the germline V gene, CDR1 is GTSNPN and CDR2 is SVGIG (reference sequence). The CDR3: CAWSVWAGDTGELFF. In nucleotides, the CDR3 is TGTGCCTGGAGTGTATGGGCAGGGGACACCGGGGAGCTGTTTTTT.